This TCR beta chain was recovered during a study of T cells after yellow fever vaccination. Study details: Preparation of the low-cell-number fractions used SMART-Seq v4 Ultra Low Input.

Deletions cut 6 bases from V and 3 bases from J, with 21 bases between. CDR1 is MDHEN, CDR2 SYDVKM, per germline. The CDR3 sequence is 17 residues long. Findings and limits, study-wide: Post-booster repertoires contained most primary-vaccination clones again (almost 97% CD4, 88% CD8).

The sample holds a few counts of this clonotype. The antigen is undetermined. The 5'RACE template-switching step produced TCR cDNA and added a universal primer site and UMIs. Each CDR3 protein is one row after TCRdb ran MiXCR on the 5' RACE reads. The sample yields approximately 600,000 distinct CDR3 sequences, 9% to 15% seen once. This receptor was obtained from a man aged 25 to 40 who received the YFV17D yellow fever vaccine. This specimen consisted of PBMCs, obtained on the day of the yellow fever booster vaccination. V and J are TRBV28 and TRBJ2-4; a weak D match, TRBD2 (7 bases). Here the CDR3 DNA reads TGTGCCAGCAGCCGATCGGGGCAGGGGAGGGTCAAAAACATTCAGTACTTC. Protein sequence: CASSRSGQGRVKNIQYF. Looking up the rest from reference TRBV28 and TRBJ2-4 gives the full variable domain: DVKVTQSSRYLVKRTGEKVFLECVQDMDHENMFWYRQDPGLGLRLIYFSYDVKMKEKGDIPEGYSVSREKKERFSLILESASTNQTSMYLCASSRSGQGRVKNIQYFGAGTRLSVL.